These 21 T cell receptor beta chains came from one sample sequenced in a study of shared clonotypes between healthy human individuals. The protocol was immunoSEQ multiplex PCR, while the TCRdb copy is restricted to in-frame clones and leaves out a portion. In the table there are around 2.5 million clones, 90% to 95% of which are singletons. The sequenced material came from naive CD4+ T cells from PBMCs. Described subset: CD45RA+ positively selected. The receptors stem from a man aged 18 to 29 in good health. Some clones in this sample may be carry-over from other donors' samples.

CDR3 in amino acids: CASSPHQGSDQPQHF. The DNA of the CDR3 is TGTGCCAGCTCACCCCACCAGGGATCGGATCAGCCCCAGCATTTT. This rearrangement joins TRBV18 to TRBJ1-5; possible D gene TRBD1, 5 bases. This CDR3 has 15 residues. Between the trimmed V and J ends, which lost 3 bases and 5 bases, there was a span of 14 bases. The germline gives CDR1 KGHSH, CDR2 LQKENI.

The V and J genes are TRBV4-2 and TRBJ2-1; D not resolved. V lost 0 bases and J 2 bases, leaving 11 bases between the germline ends. The V gene's germline CDR1 is LGHNA and CDR2 YNFKEQ. The CDR3 has 16 amino acids. As DNA, the CDR3 is TGTGCCAGCAGCCAAGAACAGCACTGGGCCTACAATGAGCAGTTCTTC. This encodes CASSQEQHWAYNEQFF.

The V and J genes are TRBV5-1 and TRBJ2-3; D remains unclear. Germline loops: CDR1 SGHRS, CDR2 YFSETQ. V dropped 6 bases and J dropped 5 bases, with 13 bases sitting between them. CDR3 length: 13 amino acids. The CDR3: CASMAGSVDTQYF. The CDR3 region has the DNA TGCGCCAGCATGGCAGGAAGCGTAGATACGCAGTATTTT.

The chain is built from TRBV27 and TRBJ1-4, with 8 bases that match TRBD1. This CDR3 contains 14 residues. In germline, CDR1 is MNHEY, CDR2 SMNVEV (reference sequence). V lost 6 bases to trimming and J lost 8 bases; unmatched junction nucleotides: 8. The CDR3 DNA is TGTGCCAGCAGGACCAGGGGGCTTGGCGAAAAACTGTTTTTT. It is translated as CASRTRGLGEKLFF.

The V gene is TRBV9, the J gene TRBJ1-2; D gene uncertain. CDR3 length equals 13 residues. V lost 5 bases, J lost 8 bases, and 16 bases lay in between. Per the germline V gene, CDR1 is SGDLS and CDR2 is YYNGEE. The CDR3 DNA sequence: TGTGCCAGCAGTGATATGGTCCACGGGGGCTACACCTTC. Its translation is CASSDMVHGGYTF.

The V gene is TRBV5-1, the J gene TRBJ2-2; 8 nucleotides align to TRBD2. This CDR3 spans 16 amino acids. Germline CDR1 is SGHRS and CDR2 is YFSETQ. Trimming cost V 4 bases and J 4 bases; bases outside gene matches: 9. The CDR3: CASSHGGSGATGELFF. As DNA, the CDR3 is TGCGCCAGCAGCCATGGAGGTAGCGGGGCCACCGGGGAGCTGTTTTTT.

CDR3 loop: CASSSRTGGDTEAFF. CDR3 in DNA: TGTGCCAGCAGTTCCAGGACAGGGGGCGACACTGAAGCTTTCTTT. This sequence joins TRBV2 and TRBJ1-1; TRBD1 matches 11 bases. The V and J ends lost 5 bases and 3 bases, in that order; junction bases with no gene match: 5. The length of the CDR3 is 15 residues. Germline V gene sequence: CDR1 SNHLY, CDR2 FYNNEI.

The chain joins TRBV30 to TRBJ2-5; no definite D call. Deletions cut 4 bases from V and 5 bases from J, with 11 bases between. The CDR3 is 12 amino acids. Germline CDR1 reads GTSNPN; CDR2 reads SVGIG (reference sequence). Here the CDR3 reads CAWKMSGETQYF. The CDR3 DNA sequence: TGTGCCTGGAAAATGTCTGGCGAGACCCAGTACTTC. Variable domain in full (rest from reference TRBV30 and TRBJ2-5): SQTIHQWPATLVQPVGSPLSLECTVEGTSNPNLYWYRQAAGRGLQLLFYSVGIGQISSEVPQNLSASRPQDRQFILSSKKLLLSDSGFYLCAWKMSGETQYFGPGTRLLVL.

DNA of the CDR3: TGTGCCAGCAGTGAACGCGGTAGCGGGAGGGGACCCCAACAAGAGACCCAGTACTTC. It translates to CASSERGSGRGPQQETQYF. The chain combines TRBV6-1 with TRBJ2-5; TRBD2 aligns across 11 bases. V dropped 2 bases and J dropped 2; count of bases not matched to a gene: 13. The CDR3 has 19 residues. Germline CDR1 is MNHNS and CDR2 is SASEGT.

Comment on this clone: The junction departs from the called germline gene at one end, perhaps through a read error. This chain's CDR3 is CASSLEHATRAYEQYF. The CDR3 DNA follows: TGTGCCAGCAGCCTAGAACATGCGACGAGGGCCTACGAGCAGTACTTC. The chain is built from TRBV11-2 and TRBJ2-7, with TRBD2 as a possible D gene (5 bases). Germline values: CDR1 SGHAT, CDR2 FQNNGV. CDR3 length: 16 residues.

The chain couples TRBV5-1 to TRBJ2-1; 11 nucleotides align to TRBD2. The length of the CDR3 is 18 residues. Germline V gives CDR1 SGHRS, CDR2 YFSETQ. After removal of 4 bases from V and 2 bases from J, the junction contained 11 bases not matched to a gene. The CDR3 is CASSPGLADVYPYNEQFF. In DNA, the CDR3 is TGCGCCAGCAGCCCGGGACTAGCGGATGTCTATCCCTACAATGAGCAGTTCTTC. The whole variable domain, remainder taken from reference TRBV5-1 and TRBJ2-1, is KAGVTQTPRYLIKTRGQQVTLSCSPISGHRSVSWYQQTPGQGLQFLFEYFSETQRNKGNFPGRFSGRQFSNSRSEMNVSTLELGDSALYLCASSPGLADVYPYNEQFFGPGTRLTVL.

The chain links TRBV9 to TRBJ2-7; 15 nucleotides match TRBD2. The CDR3 extends over 16 amino acids. J was trimmed by 5 bases and V by 3 bases; bases with no gene match: 6. CDR1 is SGDLS, CDR2 YYNGEE, per germline. The CDR3 region has the DNA TGTGCCAGCAGCGCGATGAGGACTAGCGGGAGGGACGAGCAGTACTTC. Amino acids: CASSAMRTSGRDEQYF.

This clone was recorded once. The V call is TRBV6-1, the J call TRBJ1-3; 7 positions match TRBD1. CDR3 size: 13 residues. V dropped 6 bases and J dropped 4; count of bases not matched to a gene: 3. Germline-derived CDR1 and CDR2 are MNHNS and SASEGT. The CDR3 region has the DNA TGTGCCAGCAGGACGGACAGGGGAAACACCATATATTTT. Translated, it gives CASRTDRGNTIYF.

The chain couples TRBV9 to TRBJ2-5, with D unclear. CDR1 SGDLS and CDR2 YYNGEE come from the germline V gene. This CDR3 is 13 amino acids long. Trimming left V 2 bases short and J 5 bases short, with 10 bases between. This chain's CDR3 is CASSVHSWETQYF. Here the CDR3 DNA reads TGTGCCAGCAGCGTGCACTCTTGGGAGACCCAGTACTTC.

This clone was picked up one time. The rearrangement joins TRBV19 to TRBJ2-3, with no clear D. Germline loops: CDR1 LNHDA, CDR2 SQIVND (reference sequence). The V end was cut by 6 bases, the J end by 4 bases, with 17 bases between. The CDR3 is made up of 15 amino acids. In nucleotides, the CDR3 is TGTGCCAGTAGGAGTTGGGGAAAGGAAGCAGATACGCAGTATTTT. Translated: CASRSWGKEADTQYF.

CDR3 DNA sequence: TGTGCCAGCAGGGGGACAGGCGCTATCTACGAGCAGTACTTC. This encodes CASRGTGAIYEQYF. The chain combines TRBV27 with TRBJ2-7; 8 bases agree with TRBD1. V lost 6 bases and J lost 3; bases outside the gene matches: 7. Germline CDR1 reads MNHEY; CDR2 reads SMNVEV (reference sequence). CDR3 length: 14 residues.

The chain joins TRBV28 to TRBJ2-7; 9 bases agree with TRBD1. Germline CDR1 is MDHEN and CDR2 is SYDVKM. J gave up 6 bases and V 5 bases, and 11 bases lay outside the gene matches. The CDR3 runs 15 residues. The CDR3 is CASSPGTGRTSEQYF. The CDR3 bases are TGTGCCAGCAGTCCCGGGACAGGGAGAACGAGCGAGCAGTACTTC.

The chain recombines TRBV18 with TRBJ1-2; D not resolved. This CDR3 has 15 residues. V was shortened by 0 bases and J by 5 bases, with 13 bases between the two germline ends. The germline V gene has CDR1 KGHSH and CDR2 LQKENI. The CDR3 loop reads CASSPPWTEKYGYTF. In DNA, the CDR3 is TGTGCCAGCTCACCACCATGGACGGAGAAATATGGCTACACCTTC.

V gene TRBV12-2 combines with J gene TRBJ2-6. TRBV12-2 is reported as a pseudogene. The CDR3 is 19 amino acids. The CDR3 spells CASRSTLPGQRAGANVLTF. The CDR3 nucleotides are TGTGCAAGTCGCTCAACGCTTCCGGGCCAACGTGCTGGGGCCAACGTCCTGACTTTC.

This clone turned up a few times. The rearrangement uses TRBV18 and TRBJ2-2; 12 bases agree with TRBD1. CDR3 length: 16 amino acids. The germline V gene has CDR1 KGHSH and CDR2 LQKENI. V lost 3 bases, J lost 6 bases, and 5 bases stayed unmatched. The CDR3 is CASSPGQGASAGELFF. The CDR3 DNA reads as TGTGCCAGCTCACCGGGACAGGGGGCGTCCGCCGGGGAGCTGTTTTTT. Filled out from reference TRBV18 and TRBJ2-2, the complete variable domain reads NAGVMQNPRHLVRRRGQEARLRCSPMKGHSHVYWYRQLPEEGLKFMVYLQKENIIDESGMPKERFSAEFPKEGPSILRIQQVVRGDSAAYFCASSPGQGASAGELFFGEGSRLTVL.

DNA of the CDR3: TGTGCCAGCAGTTTACGGTCAGGGGATCAGCCCCAGCATTTT. It encodes CASSLRSGDQPQHF. The chain uses TRBV28 and TRBJ1-5, with D perhaps matching TRBD1 (6 bases). From germline, CDR1 is MDHEN and CDR2 SYDVKM. This CDR3 has 14 amino acids. Trimming took off 2 bases at V and 5 bases at J, with 10 bases between the two ends.